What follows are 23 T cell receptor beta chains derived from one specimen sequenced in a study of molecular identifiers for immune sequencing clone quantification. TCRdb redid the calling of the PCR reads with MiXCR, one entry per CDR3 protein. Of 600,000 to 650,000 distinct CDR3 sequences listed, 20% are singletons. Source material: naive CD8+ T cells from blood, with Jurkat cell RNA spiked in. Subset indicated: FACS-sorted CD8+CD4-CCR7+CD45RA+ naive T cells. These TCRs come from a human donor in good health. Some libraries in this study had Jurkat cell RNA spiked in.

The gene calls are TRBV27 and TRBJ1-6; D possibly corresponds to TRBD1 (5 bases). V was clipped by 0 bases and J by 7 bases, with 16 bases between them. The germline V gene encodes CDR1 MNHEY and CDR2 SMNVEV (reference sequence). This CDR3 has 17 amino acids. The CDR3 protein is CASSLSSRVDWNSPLHF. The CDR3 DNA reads TGTGCCAGCAGTTTATCGAGCAGGGTGGATTGGAATTCACCCCTCCACTTT.

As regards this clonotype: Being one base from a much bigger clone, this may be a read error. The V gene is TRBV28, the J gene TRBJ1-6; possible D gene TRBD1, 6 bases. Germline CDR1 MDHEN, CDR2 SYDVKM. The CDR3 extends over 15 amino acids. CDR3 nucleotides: TGTGCCGGCAGTTTTCGGGGGGCGCAGGGTTCACCCCTCCACTTT. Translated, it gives CAGSFRGAQGSPLHF.

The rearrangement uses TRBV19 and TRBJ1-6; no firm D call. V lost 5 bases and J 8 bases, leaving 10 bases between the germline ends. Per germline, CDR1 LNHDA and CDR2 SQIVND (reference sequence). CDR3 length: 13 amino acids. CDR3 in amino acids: CASSLGVDSPLHF. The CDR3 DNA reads TGTGCCAGTAGTCTTGGGGTGGATTCACCCCTCCACTTT.

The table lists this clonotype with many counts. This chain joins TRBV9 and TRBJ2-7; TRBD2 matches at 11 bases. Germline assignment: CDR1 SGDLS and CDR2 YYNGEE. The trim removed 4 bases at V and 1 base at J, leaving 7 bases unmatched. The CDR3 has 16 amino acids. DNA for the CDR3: TGTGCCAGCAGCTCGACGACTAGCGGGACATCCTACGAGCAGTACTTC. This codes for CASSSTTSGTSYEQYF. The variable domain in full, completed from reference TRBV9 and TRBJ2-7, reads DSGVTQTPKHLITATGQRVTLRCSPRSGDLSVYWYQQSLDQGLQFLIQYYNGEERAKGNILERFSAQQFPDLHSELNLSSLELGDSALYFCASSSTTSGTSYEQYFGPGTRLTVT.

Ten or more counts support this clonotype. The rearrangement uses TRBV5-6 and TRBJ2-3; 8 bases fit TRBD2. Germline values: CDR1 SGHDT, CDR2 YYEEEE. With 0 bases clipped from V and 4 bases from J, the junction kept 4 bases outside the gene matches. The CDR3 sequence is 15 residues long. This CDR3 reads CASSLVDSGADTQYF. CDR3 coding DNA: TGTGCCAGCAGCTTGGTGGATAGCGGGGCAGATACGCAGTATTTT.

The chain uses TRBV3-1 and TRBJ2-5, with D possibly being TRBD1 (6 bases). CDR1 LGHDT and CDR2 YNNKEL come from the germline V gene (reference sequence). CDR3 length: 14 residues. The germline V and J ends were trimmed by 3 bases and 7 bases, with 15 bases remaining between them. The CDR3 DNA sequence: TGTGCCAGCAGCCAGAATACAGGGCCAGGGACCCAGTACTTC. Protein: CASSQNTGPGTQYF.

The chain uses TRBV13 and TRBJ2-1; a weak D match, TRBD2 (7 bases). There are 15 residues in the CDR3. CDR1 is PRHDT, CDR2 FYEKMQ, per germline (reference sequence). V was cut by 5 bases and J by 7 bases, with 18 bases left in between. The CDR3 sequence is CASSQRGGRYNEQFF. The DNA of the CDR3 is TGTGCCAGCAGCCAAAGGGGGGGGCGGTATAATGAGCAGTTCTTC.

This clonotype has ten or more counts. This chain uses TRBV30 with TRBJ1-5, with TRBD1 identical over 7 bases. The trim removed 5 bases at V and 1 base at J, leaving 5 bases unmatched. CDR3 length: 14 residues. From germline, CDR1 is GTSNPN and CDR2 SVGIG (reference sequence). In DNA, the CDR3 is TGTGCCTGGGGTGAGGGGGCGAGCAATCAGCCCCAGCATTTT. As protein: CAWGEGASNQPQHF.

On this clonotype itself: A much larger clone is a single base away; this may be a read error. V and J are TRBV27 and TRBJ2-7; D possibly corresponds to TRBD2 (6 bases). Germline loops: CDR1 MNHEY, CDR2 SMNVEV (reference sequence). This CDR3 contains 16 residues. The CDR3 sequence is CASSPLSGDLGYEQHF. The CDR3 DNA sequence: TGTGCCAGCAGTCCCTTATCGGGGGACTTGGGCTACGAGCAGCACTTC.

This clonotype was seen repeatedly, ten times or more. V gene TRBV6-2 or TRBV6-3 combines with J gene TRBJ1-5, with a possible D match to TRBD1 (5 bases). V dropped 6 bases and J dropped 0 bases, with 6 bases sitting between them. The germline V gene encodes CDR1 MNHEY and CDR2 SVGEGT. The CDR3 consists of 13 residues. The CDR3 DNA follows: TGTGCCAGCAGGGACAATAGCAATCAGCCCCAGCATTTT. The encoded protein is CASRDNSNQPQHF.

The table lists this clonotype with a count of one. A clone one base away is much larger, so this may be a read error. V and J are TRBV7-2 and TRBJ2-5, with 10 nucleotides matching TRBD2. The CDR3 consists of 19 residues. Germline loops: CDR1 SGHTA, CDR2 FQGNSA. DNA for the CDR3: TGTGCCAACAGCTTAGTGGGGGTTGGGAGCGGGAGGGCCCAAGAGACCCAGTACTTC. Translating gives CANSLVGVGSGRAQETQYF.

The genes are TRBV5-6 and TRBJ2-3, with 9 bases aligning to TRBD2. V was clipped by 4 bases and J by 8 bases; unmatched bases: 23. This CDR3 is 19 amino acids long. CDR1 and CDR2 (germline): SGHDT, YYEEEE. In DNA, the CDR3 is TGTGCCAGCAGCGTGGATTGGGGTCGGGGACTAGCAGTAGGTAGTACGCAGTATTTT. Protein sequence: CASSVDWGRGLAVGSTQYF. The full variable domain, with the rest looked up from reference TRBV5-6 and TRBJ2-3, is DAGVTQSPTHLIKTRGQQVTLRCSPKSGHDTVSWYQQALGQGPQFIFQYYEEEERQRGNFPDRFSGHQFPNYSSELNVNALLLGDSALYLCASSVDWGRGLAVGSTQYFGPGTRLTVL.

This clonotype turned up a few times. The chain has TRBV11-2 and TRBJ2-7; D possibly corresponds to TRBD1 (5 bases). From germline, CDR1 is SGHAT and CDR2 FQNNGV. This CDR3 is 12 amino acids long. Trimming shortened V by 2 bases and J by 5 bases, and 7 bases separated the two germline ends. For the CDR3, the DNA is TGTGCCAGCAGCTTACAGGGCCACGAGCAGTACTTC. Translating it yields CASSLQGHEQYF.

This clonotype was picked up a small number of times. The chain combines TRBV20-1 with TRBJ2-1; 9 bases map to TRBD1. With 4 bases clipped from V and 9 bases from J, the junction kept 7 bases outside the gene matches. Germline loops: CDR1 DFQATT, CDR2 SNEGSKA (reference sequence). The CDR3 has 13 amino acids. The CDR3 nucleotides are TGCAGTGCTACAGATTACAGGGGGCTTGAGCAGTTCTTC. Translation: CSATDYRGLEQFF.

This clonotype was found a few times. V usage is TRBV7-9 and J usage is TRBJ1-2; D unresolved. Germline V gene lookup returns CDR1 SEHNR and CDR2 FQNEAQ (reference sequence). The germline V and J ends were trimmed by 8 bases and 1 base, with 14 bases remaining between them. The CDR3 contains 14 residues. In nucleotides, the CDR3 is TGTGCCAGCTGCTGGCCCGGGAATAACTATGGCTACACCTTC. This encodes CASCWPGNNYGYTF. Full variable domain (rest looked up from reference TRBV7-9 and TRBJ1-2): DTGVSQNPRHKITKRGQNVTFRCDPISEHNRLYWYRQTLGQGPEFLTYFQNEAQLEKSRLLSDRFSAERPKGSFSTLEIQRTEQGDSAMYLCASCWPGNNYGYTFGSGTRLTVV.

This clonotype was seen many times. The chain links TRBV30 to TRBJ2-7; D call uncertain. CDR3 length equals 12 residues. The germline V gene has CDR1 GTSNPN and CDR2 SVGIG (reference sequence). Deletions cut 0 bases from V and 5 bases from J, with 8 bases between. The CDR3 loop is CAWSVLSDEQYF. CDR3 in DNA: TGTGCCTGGAGTGTACTGTCGGACGAGCAGTACTTC.

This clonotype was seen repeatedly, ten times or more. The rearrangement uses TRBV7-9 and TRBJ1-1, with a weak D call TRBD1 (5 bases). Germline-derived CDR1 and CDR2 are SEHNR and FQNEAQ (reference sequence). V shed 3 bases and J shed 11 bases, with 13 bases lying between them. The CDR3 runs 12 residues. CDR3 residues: CASSFMGDWAFF. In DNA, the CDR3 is TGTGCCAGCAGCTTTATGGGGGATTGGGCTTTCTTT.

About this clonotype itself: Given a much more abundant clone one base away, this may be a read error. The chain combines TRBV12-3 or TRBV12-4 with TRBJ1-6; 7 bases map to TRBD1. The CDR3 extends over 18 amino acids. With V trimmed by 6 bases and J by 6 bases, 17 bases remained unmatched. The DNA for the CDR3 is TGTGCCAGCAGCTCCGGGATAGGGGGCGGTTCCGGTAATTCACCCCTCCACTTT. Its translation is CASSSGIGGGSGNSPLHF.

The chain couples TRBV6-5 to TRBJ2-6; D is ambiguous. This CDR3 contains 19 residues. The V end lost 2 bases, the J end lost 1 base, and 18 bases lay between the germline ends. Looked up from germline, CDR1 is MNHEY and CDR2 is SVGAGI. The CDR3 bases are TGTGCCAGCAGTTACGTTATAGAGACGGGTGGTTCTGGGGCCAACGTCCTGACTTTC. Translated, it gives CASSYVIETGGSGANVLTF.

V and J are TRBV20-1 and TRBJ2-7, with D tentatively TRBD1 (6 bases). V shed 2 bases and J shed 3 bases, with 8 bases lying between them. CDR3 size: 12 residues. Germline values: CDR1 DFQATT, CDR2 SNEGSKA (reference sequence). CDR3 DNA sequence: TGCAGTGCTAGACAGGACAGCTACGAGCAGTACTTC. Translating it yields CSARQDSYEQYF.

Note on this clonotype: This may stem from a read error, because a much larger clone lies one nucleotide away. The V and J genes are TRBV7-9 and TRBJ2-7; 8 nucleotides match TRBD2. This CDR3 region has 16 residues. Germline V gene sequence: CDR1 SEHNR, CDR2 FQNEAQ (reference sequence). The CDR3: CASSPRGGGALYGQYF. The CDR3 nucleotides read TGTGCCAGCAGCCCCCGGGGGGGCGGTGCCCTCTACGGGCAGTACTTC.

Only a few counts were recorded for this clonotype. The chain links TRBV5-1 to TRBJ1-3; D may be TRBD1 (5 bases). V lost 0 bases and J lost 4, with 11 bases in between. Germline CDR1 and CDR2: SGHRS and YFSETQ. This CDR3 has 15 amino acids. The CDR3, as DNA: TGCGCCAGCAGCTTGGCCGGGCAGGGAGGAAACACCATATATTTT. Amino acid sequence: CASSLAGQGGNTIYF.

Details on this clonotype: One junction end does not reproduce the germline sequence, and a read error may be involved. In DNA, the CDR3 is TGTGCCAGCAGCTTGGGGGGGGGGCAGCCCCAGCAGTTT. It codes for CASSLGGGQPQQF. V usage is TRBV5-8 and J usage is TRBJ1-5, with D tentatively TRBD1 (6 bases). The CDR3 is made up of 13 amino acids. The V gene's germline CDR1 is SGHTS and CDR2 YDEGEE.